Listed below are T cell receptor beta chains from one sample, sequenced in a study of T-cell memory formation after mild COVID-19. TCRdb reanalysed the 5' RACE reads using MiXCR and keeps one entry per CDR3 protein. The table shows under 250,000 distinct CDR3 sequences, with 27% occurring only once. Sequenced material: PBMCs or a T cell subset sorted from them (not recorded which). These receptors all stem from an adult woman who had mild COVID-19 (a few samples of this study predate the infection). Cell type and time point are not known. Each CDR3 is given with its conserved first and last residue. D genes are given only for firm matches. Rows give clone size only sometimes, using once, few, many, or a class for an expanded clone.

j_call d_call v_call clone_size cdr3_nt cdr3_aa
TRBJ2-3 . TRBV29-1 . TGCAGCGTTGCCGCGGGGAAAGCAGATACGCAGTATTTT CSVAAGKADTQYF
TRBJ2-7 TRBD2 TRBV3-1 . TGTGCCAGCAGCCAAGACGGACTAGCGGGGTCCTACGAGCAGTACTTC CASSQDGLAGSYEQYF
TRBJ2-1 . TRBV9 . TGTGCCAGCAGCGTAGAACCGGGAGAGTGGGATGAGCAGTTCTTC CASSVEPGEWDEQFF
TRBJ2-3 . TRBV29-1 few TGCAGCGTTGAAGATCAAGGAGGAGCGGATACGCAGTATTTT CSVEDQGGADTQYF
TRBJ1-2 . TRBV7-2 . TGTGCCAGCACCCGCGACTATGGCTACACCTTC CASTRDYGYTF
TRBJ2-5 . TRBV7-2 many TGTGCCAGCAGCTTATTTCGGCGGGGAGCAGGAGAGACCCAGTACTTC CASSLFRRGAGETQYF
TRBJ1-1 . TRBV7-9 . TGTGCCAGCAGCCTTACAGGGCCCACTGAAGCTTTCTTT CASSLTGPTEAFF
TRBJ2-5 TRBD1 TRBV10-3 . TGTGCCATCAAGGACAGGGCGAATCAAGAGACCCAGTACTTC CAIKDRANQETQYF
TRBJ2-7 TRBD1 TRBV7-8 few TGTGCCAGCAGCTTGACAGGGGCAGCCACCTACGAGCAGTACTTC CASSLTGAATYEQYF
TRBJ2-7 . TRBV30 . TGTGCCTGGAGTGTTGGTGGCCTAGCCGAGCAGTACTTC CAWSVGGLAEQYF
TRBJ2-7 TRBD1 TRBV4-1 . TGCGCCAGCAGCCAACGGATTCCGGGACAGCAGATCTCCTACGAGCAGTACTTC CASSQRIPGQQISYEQYF
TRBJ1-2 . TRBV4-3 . TGCGCCAGCAGCCAAGGGCAGTCCGGCTATGGCTACACCTTC CASSQGQSGYGYTF
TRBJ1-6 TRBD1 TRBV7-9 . TGTGCCAGCAGCTCGGGACAGGGGTTTTCACCCCTCCACTTT CASSSGQGFSPLHF
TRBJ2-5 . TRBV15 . TGTGCCACCAGCAGAGAAACTGAAGGCCGTGGGACCCAGTACTTC CATSRETEGRGTQYF
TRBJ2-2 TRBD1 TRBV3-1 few TGTGCCAGCAGCCGGGACAGGGTTACCGGGGAGCTGTTTTTT CASSRDRVTGELFF
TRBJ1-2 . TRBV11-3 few TGTGCCAGCAGCTCAAGACAGGCATATGGCTACACCTTC CASSSRQAYGYTF
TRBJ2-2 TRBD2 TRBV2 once TGTGCCAGCAAGGGACTAGCGGGGGGCACCGGGGAGCTGTTTTTT CASKGLAGGTGELFF
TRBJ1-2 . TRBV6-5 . TGTGCCAGCAGTTCGACAGAAAACTATGGCTACACCTTC CASSSTENYGYTF
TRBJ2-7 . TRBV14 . TGTGCCAGCAGCCAAGGGGCAGGGAGTTACGAGCAGTACTTC CASSQGAGSYEQYF
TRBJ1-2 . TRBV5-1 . TGCGCCAGCAGCCCGCAGATGCGGAACTATGGCTACACCTTC CASSPQMRNYGYTF
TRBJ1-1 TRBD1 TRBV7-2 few TGTGCCAGCAGCTTTAGGGACAGGCTGACTGAAGCTTTCTTT CASSFRDRLTEAFF
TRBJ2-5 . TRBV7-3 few TGTGCCAGCGGCAGGGATTGGGGGGAGACCCAGTACTTC CASGRDWGETQYF
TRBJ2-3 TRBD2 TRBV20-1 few TGCAGTGCTGTGATGGCTAGCGGGGAACAAGATACGCAGTATTTT CSAVMASGEQDTQYF
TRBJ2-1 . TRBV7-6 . TGTGCCAGCAGCTCGCCCGTCGGGGGCCCGTTTGGCAATGAGCAGTTCTTC CASSSPVGGPFGNEQFF
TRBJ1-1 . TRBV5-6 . TGTGCCAGCAGCGCCTCGGGGCGGGGAAACACTGAAGCTTTCTTT CASSASGRGNTEAFF
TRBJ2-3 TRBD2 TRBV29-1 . TGCAGCGCCTATAGCGGGAGGGCCCGGGATACGCAGTATTTT CSAYSGRARDTQYF
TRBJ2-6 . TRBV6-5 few TGTGCCAGCAGTTACTCCTCTAGCTCTGGGGCCAACGTCCTGACTTTC CASSYSSSSGANVLTF
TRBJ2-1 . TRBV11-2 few TGTGCCAGCAGCTTAGGAGGTTGGGGTGGTGAGCAGTTCTTC CASSLGGWGGEQFF
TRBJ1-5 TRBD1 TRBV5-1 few TGCGCCAGCAGCGTAGGGACAGGGAACTACGGTCAGCCCCAGCATTTT CASSVGTGNYGQPQHF
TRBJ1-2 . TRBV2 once TGTGCCAGCAGTCCAGAGGGGGATCATGGCTACACCTTC CASSPEGDHGYTF
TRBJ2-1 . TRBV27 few TGTGCCAGCACCTTTGGGGGGTCCTACAATGAGCAGTTCTTC CASTFGGSYNEQFF
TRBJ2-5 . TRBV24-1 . TGTGCCACCAGTGATGGGGGGTCTCCACAGAGGGAGACCCAGTACTTC CATSDGGSPQRETQYF
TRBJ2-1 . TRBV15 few TGTGCCACCAGCAGAGGAGTTAGGGAAGCCTACAATGAGCAGTTCTTC CATSRGVREAYNEQFF
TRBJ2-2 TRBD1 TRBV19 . TGTGCCAGCGGGGACCGGGACAGGGGGATAGCCGGGGAGCTGTTTTTT CASGDRDRGIAGELFF
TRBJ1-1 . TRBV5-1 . TGCGCCAGCAGCAGGGGGGGGATACAGATGAACACTGAAGCTTTCTTT CASSRGGIQMNTEAFF
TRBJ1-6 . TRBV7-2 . TGTGCCAGCAGCTTAGAGGGGAGCAATTCACCCCTCCACTTT CASSLEGSNSPLHF
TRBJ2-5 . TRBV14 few TGTGCCAGCAGCCACCGCCGCCTGTACTTC CASSHRRLYF
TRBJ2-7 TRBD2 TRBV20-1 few TGCAGTGCTAGCGGCAAGCGGGGGAGCTCCTACGAGCAGTACTTC CSASGKRGSSYEQYF
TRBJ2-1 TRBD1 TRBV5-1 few TGCGCCAGCAGCCCAGGAACAGGGGCCGGCTACAATGAGCAGTTCTTC CASSPGTGAGYNEQFF
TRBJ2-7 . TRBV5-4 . TGTGCCAGCAGCTTGGGGGGGGCCCATTACGAGCAGTACTTC CASSLGGAHYEQYF
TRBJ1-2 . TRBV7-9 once TGTGCCAGCAGCCCGGTGGGGGATGGCTACACCTTC CASSPVGDGYTF
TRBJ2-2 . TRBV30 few TGTGCCTGGAGTTCAGGGACTTCGAACACCGGGGAGCTGTTTTTT CAWSSGTSNTGELFF
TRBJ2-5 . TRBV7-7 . TGTGCTAGCAGCTTATGGGGCAGCGGGGAGACCCAGTACTTC CASSLWGSGETQYF
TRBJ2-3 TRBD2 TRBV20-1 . TGCAGTGCTAGAGATGGGACTATGAACACAGATACGCAGTATTTT CSARDGTMNTDTQYF